This T cell receptor (beta chain) was recorded in a study of T cell clonality in common variable immunodeficiency. This clone has at least ten counts. The read terminates 3 residues before the CDR3 end, so the remaining end is supplied by the germline J gene. Heparinized whole blood, roughly 5 to 8 ml, came from each donor. V gave up 5 bases and J gave up 2 bases, with 13 bases separating them. The length of the CDR3 is 15 residues. Per germline, CDR1 SGHVS and CDR2 FQNEAQ. The repertoire was sequenced with immunoSEQ multiplex PCR; TCRdb's copy has only in-frame clones and lacks some. The sample shows about 47,000 clones, none of them appearing just once.

V is TRBV7-8 and J is TRBJ2-1, with D uncertain. The sample taken for sequencing was peripheral blood mononuclear cells. The clonotype originates from a person aged 18 to 70 in good health. The CDR3 loop is CASSPYRVTYNEQFF. CDR3 bases read: TGTGCCAGCAGCCCGTACAGAGTGACCTACAATGAG.